The clone carrying this TCR beta chain has a count of ten or more. This sample was taken from a study of regulatory T cells in long-lasting Graves disease. Germline V gene sequence: CDR1 DFQATT, CDR2 SNEGSKA (reference sequence). The J segment lost 3 bases and the V segment lost 6 bases, leaving 6 bases of the junction unmatched. The CDR3 consists of 15 residues. The sample's time point: newly diagnosed GD, antithyroid drugs for less than 3 months. Construction of the TCR library relied on RNA isolated from PBMCs. In building TCR beta libraries, iRepertoire HTBI primers were used together with Arm-PCR of CDR3 regions. TCRdb re-derived calls from the multiplex PCR reads in MiXCR, one entry per CDR3 protein. The profile covers under 300,000 distinct CDR3 sequences, with roughly 18% appearing a single time and roughly a fifth taken by the ten largest.

The source was peripheral blood mononuclear cells (PBMCs), collected at new diagnosis, from a patient treated with antithyroid drugs. The chain couples TRBV20-1 to TRBJ2-1; 12 bases match TRBD2. This TCR was recovered from a female donor with Graves disease. CDR3 loop: CSARRLAGDYNEQFF. The CDR3 nucleotides are TGCAGTGCCAGACGACTAGCGGGAGACTACAATGAGCAGTTCTTC.